The clone carrying this T cell receptor beta chain was picked up a small number of times. Its specificity is not known. The sample comes from a study of T cell responses to AZD1222 COVID-19 vaccine. The CDR3 totals 13 residues. The V and J ends lost 2 bases and 0 bases respectively, with 5 bases between them. The germline CDR1 and CDR2 sequences are SGHDT and YYEEEE. Repertoires were generated with immunoSEQ multiplex PCR, while TCRdb's copy carries only in-frame clones and drops some. The table records roughly 190,000 clones, just over 90% of them present only once. The study, taken as a whole, reports: Clonal diversity was possibly underestimated; the donors were predominantly white British and more often female.

Sequencing was performed on peripheral blood, taken 28 days after the second AZD1222 dose. V is TRBV5-6 and J is TRBJ1-1; D remains ambiguous. The TCR originated in an adult who received the AZD1222 COVID-19 vaccine. The CDR3 region has the DNA TGTGCCAGCAGCTTTTTCGTGAACACTGAAGCTTTCTTT. The encoded protein is CASSFFVNTEAFF.